This entry lists 17 T cell receptor beta chains sequenced from one sample in a study of blood T cell repertoires in COVID-19 (dated by TCRdb to about 2020). The library relied on the immunoSEQ multiplex PCR assay. Held by TCRdb, this immuneACCESS table contains in-frame sequences only and omits some clones. Under half of the omission traces to an unresolved V gene where checked; the cause of the rest is unknown. The table for this sample lists over 90,000 clones; roughly 86% of them were counted only once. The top ten clonotypes cover around 3% of the sample. Sequenced input: peripheral blood. The source is a man between 45 and 60 years old with active or convalescent COVID-19.

The V and J genes are TRBV25-1 and TRBJ1-3, with 10 bases aligning to TRBD1. The germline CDR1 and CDR2 sequences are MGHDK and SYGVNS. V dropped 4 bases and J dropped 8; count of bases not matched to a gene: 8. The CDR3 has 15 residues. The CDR3 is CASSADRGQGDTIYF. The CDR3, as DNA: TGTGCCAGCAGTGCCGACAGGGGGCAGGGGGACACCATATATTTT. Complete variable domain (other parts from reference TRBV25-1 and TRBJ1-3): EADIYQTPRYLVIGTGKKITLECSQTMGHDKMYWYQQDPGMELHLIHYSYGVNSTEKGDLSSESTVSRIRTEHFPLTLESARPSHTSQYLCASSADRGQGDTIYFGEGSWLTVV.

The CDR3 nucleotides read TGTGCCAGCAGTGAATCGAGGGCTGTAGCCAAAAACATTCAGTACTTC. Protein: CASSESRAVAKNIQYF. The chain uses TRBV2 and TRBJ2-4; D is perhaps TRBD2 (5 bases). The V end lost 2 bases, the J end lost 0 bases, and 11 bases lay between the germline ends. There are 16 residues in the CDR3. Germline-derived CDR1 and CDR2 are SNHLY and FYNNEI.

The V call is TRBV19, the J call TRBJ1-2; a possible D gene is TRBD1 (6 bases). The ends were cut back, 4 bases at V and 0 bases at J, with 15 bases in the middle. Per the germline V gene, CDR1 is LNHDA and CDR2 is SQIVND (reference sequence). The CDR3 covers 16 residues. The CDR3 region has the DNA TGTGCCAGTAGTAGCAAGACAGGATTAGCTAACTATGGCTACACCTTC. Amino acids: CASSSKTGLANYGYTF.

The chain joins TRBV18 to TRBJ1-4; 7 bases are shared with TRBD1. The CDR3 covers 14 residues. From germline, CDR1 is KGHSH and CDR2 LQKENI. With V trimmed by 6 bases and J by 2 bases, 3 bases remained unmatched. The CDR3 DNA reads as TGTGCCAGCTCTTCGGGACAGACTAATGAAAAACTGTTTTTT. Amino acid sequence: CASSSGQTNEKLFF.

This chain links TRBV7-2 with TRBJ2-7; maybe TRBD1 (6 bases). In germline, CDR1 is SGHTA, CDR2 FQGNSA. The CDR3 has 14 residues. The V end was cut by 7 bases, the J end by 2 bases, with 15 bases between. CDR3 sequence (DNA): TGTGCCAGCACTCAAGGACAGCCTCCCTACGAGCAGTACTTC. Its protein product is CASTQGQPPYEQYF.

In nucleotides, the CDR3 is TGTGCCAGCAGCCAAGATATAACAGGGGGCGGTTTCGAAAAACTGTTTTTT. This encodes CASSQDITGGGFEKLFF. This rearrangement joins TRBV3-1 (or the pseudogene TRBV3-2) to TRBJ1-4; 9 positions agree with TRBD1. CDR3 size: 17 residues. Germline trimming cut 0 bases from V and 8 bases from J; bases unmatched to any gene: 10. Germline V gene data show CDR1 as LGHDT and CDR2 as YNNKEL (reference sequence).

As DNA, the CDR3 is TGTGCCAGCAGCCAAGTCCTAACTAGCACAGATACGCAGTATTTT. The encoded protein is CASSQVLTSTDTQYF. This chain connects TRBV14 to TRBJ2-3; D uncertain. CDR3 length: 15 residues. Between the trimmed V and J ends, which lost 1 base and 0 bases, there was a span of 8 bases. Germline CDR1 SGHDN, CDR2 FVKESK.

This clone was counted between two and nine times. The chain couples TRBV7-8 to TRBJ1-3; D uncertain. Deletions cut 5 bases from V and 0 bases from J, with 14 bases between. Germline CDR1 SGHVS, CDR2 FQNEAQ. This CDR3 comprises 16 residues. The CDR3 region has the DNA TGTGCCAGCAGCCCTCAGGTCAGCAGCTCTGGAAACACCATATATTTT. It yields the protein CASSPQVSSSGNTIYF.

The V and J genes are TRBV27 and TRBJ2-3, with 11 bases identical to TRBD2. Germline V CDR1 and CDR2: MNHEY, SMNVEV (reference sequence). CDR3 length: 16 residues. V shed 3 bases, J shed 1 base, and the junction held 3 bases outside the gene matches. Written as DNA, the CDR3 is TGTGCCAGCAGTTTGGGACTAGCGGTTGGCACAGATACGCAGTATTTT. Encoded protein: CASSLGLAVGTDTQYF.

This clone occurred a few times. The chain combines TRBV7-2 with TRBJ1-6; the match to TRBD1 covers 8 bases. With V trimmed by 0 bases and J by 6 bases, 7 bases remained unmatched. The germline V gene encodes CDR1 SGHTA and CDR2 FQGNSA. The CDR3 is 17 amino acids. CDR3 region: CASSLAQTGEGNSPLHF. The CDR3 DNA reads TGTGCCAGCAGCTTAGCCCAGACAGGGGAAGGTAATTCACCCCTCCACTTT.

Only one count was recorded for this clone. The genes are TRBV4-1 and TRBJ1-1; D call uncertain. The CDR3 is 16 residues long. Germline lookup yields CDR1 MGHRA and CDR2 YSYEKL. V was shortened by 1 base and J by 6 bases, with 18 bases between the two germline ends. DNA for the CDR3: TGCGCCAGCAGCCAAGCCAGGATCTCACCGGCCGCTGAAGCTTTCTTT. It codes for CASSQARISPAAEAFF.

The chain links TRBV6-6 to TRBJ2-2, with D possibly TRBD1 on 6 matching bases. Germline V lookup: CDR1 MNHNY, CDR2 SVGAGI (reference sequence). V shed 6 bases and J shed 0 bases, with 14 bases lying between them. This CDR3 spans 16 amino acids. As DNA, the CDR3 is TGTGCCAGCAGCTCTAGGACAGCGACGAACACCGGGGAGCTGTTTTTT. It is translated as CASSSRTATNTGELFF.

This chain joins TRBV7-2 and TRBJ1-1; TRBD1 agrees at 9 bases. Germline values: CDR1 SGHTA, CDR2 FQGNSA. The V and J ends lost 5 bases and 5 bases, in that order; junction bases with no gene match: 6. The CDR3 has 14 residues. The CDR3 loop reads CASSTTGGATEAFF. Written as DNA, the CDR3 is TGTGCCAGCAGCACCACAGGGGGCGCGACTGAAGCTTTCTTT.

The J gene is TRBJ1-2, the V gene TRBV6-5, with 7 nucleotides matching TRBD1. The germline V gene encodes CDR1 MNHEY and CDR2 SVGAGI. The length of the CDR3 is 13 residues. With 5 bases clipped from V and 4 bases from J, the junction kept 4 bases outside the gene matches. CDR3 region: CASSTGTVYGYTF. For the CDR3, the DNA is TGTGCCAGCAGTACCGGGACAGTCTATGGCTACACCTTC.

The V call is TRBV7-2, the J call TRBJ2-4; 8 bases are a match to TRBD2. This CDR3 has 18 amino acids. From germline, CDR1 is SGHTA and CDR2 FQGNSA. V was pared by 4 bases and J by 1 base, with 12 bases of the junction left unmatched. The CDR3 DNA reads as TGTGCCAGCAGCTCCCAGGGTAGCGGGGCGGGGGCCAAAAACATTCAGTACTTC. Translating gives CASSSQGSGAGAKNIQYF.

V is TRBV27 and J is TRBJ2-1; no clear D. In germline, CDR1 is MNHEY, CDR2 SMNVEV (reference sequence). CDR3 size: 15 residues. V was pared by 3 bases and J by 0 bases, with 9 bases between. CDR3 loop: CASSFFTTSYNEQFF. The CDR3 DNA sequence: TGTGCCAGCAGTTTTTTTACTACCTCCTACAATGAGCAGTTCTTC.

This chain connects TRBV10-3 to TRBJ2-7; the D is unclear. CDR1 and CDR2 from the germline V gene are ENHRY and SYGVKD. Trimming removed 7 bases at V and 2 bases at J, with 18 bases between. This CDR3 is 15 amino acids long. This CDR3 is CAIMPSRGGAYEQYF. The CDR3 bases are TGTGCCATCATGCCCTCACGCGGCGGAGCCTACGAGCAGTACTTC.